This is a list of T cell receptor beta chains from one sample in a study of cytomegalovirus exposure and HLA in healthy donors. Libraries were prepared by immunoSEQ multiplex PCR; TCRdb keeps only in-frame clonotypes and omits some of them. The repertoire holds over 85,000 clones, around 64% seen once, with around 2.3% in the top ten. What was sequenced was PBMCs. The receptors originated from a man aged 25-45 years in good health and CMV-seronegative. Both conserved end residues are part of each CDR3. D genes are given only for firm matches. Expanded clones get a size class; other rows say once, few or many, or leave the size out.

CDR3: CASSLVAEAFF; DNA: TGTGCCAGCAGTTTAGTCGCTGAAGCTTTCTTT; V: TRBV28; J: TRBJ1-1; size: few; D: -
CDR3: CASTRRELVNTEAFF; DNA: TGTGCCAGCACCCGTAGGGAGCTTGTTAACACTGAAGCTTTCTTT; V: TRBV2; J: TRBJ1-1; size: -; D: -
CDR3: CASSQLRTGGFTYEQYF; DNA: TGCGCCAGCAGCCAACTGAGGACAGGGGGATTCACCTACGAGCAGTACTTC; V: TRBV4-1; J: TRBJ2-7; size: -; D: TRBD1
CDR3: CASTGMGSRGNTIYF; DNA: TGTGCCAGCACGGGGATGGGGTCGAGGGGAAACACCATATATTTT; V: TRBV7-8; J: TRBJ1-3; size: -; D: -
CDR3: CATSRRQGRSGANVLTF; DNA: TGTGCCACCAGCAGGAGACAGGGAAGATCTGGGGCCAACGTCCTGACTTTC; V: TRBV15; J: TRBJ2-6; size: few; D: TRBD1
CDR3: CAWSRGQVQPQHF; DNA: TGTGCCTGGAGCAGGGGGCAGGTACAGCCCCAGCATTTT; V: TRBV30; J: TRBJ1-5; size: few; D: TRBD1
CDR3: CASSSTSGRATGELFF; DNA: TGTGCCAGTAGTAGTACTAGCGGGAGGGCCACCGGGGAGCTGTTTTTT; V: TRBV19; J: TRBJ2-2; size: few; D: TRBD2
CDR3: CASSPRTSGYEQYF; DNA: TGTGCCAGCAGTCCCCGGACTAGCGGGTACGAGCAGTACTTC; V: TRBV28; J: TRBJ2-7; size: once; D: TRBD2
CDR3: CASSPPSISGANVLTF; DNA: TGTGCCAGCAGCCCCCCGAGTATCTCTGGGGCCAACGTCCTGACTTTC; V: TRBV7-9; J: TRBJ2-6; size: -; D: -
CDR3: CASGLLNTGELFF; DNA: TGTGCCTCGGGACTCCTGAACACCGGGGAGCTGTTTTTT; V: TRBV10-3; J: TRBJ2-2; size: -; D: -
CDR3: CASSDRGVTDTQYF; DNA: TGTGCCAGCAGTGACAGGGGAGTAACAGATACGCAGTATTTT; V: TRBV25-1; J: TRBJ2-3; size: -; D: -
CDR3: CSAIRDYEQYF; DNA: TGCAGTGCTATCCGGGACTACGAGCAGTACTTC; V: TRBV20-1; J: TRBJ2-7; size: -; D: -
CDR3: CASSQGIRVTQYF; DNA: TGTGCCAGCAGCCAGGGGATCAGGGTGACCCAGTACTTC; V: TRBV14; J: TRBJ2-5; size: -; D: -
CDR3: CATSPGGPQHF; DNA: TGTGCCACCAGCCCAGGGGGGCCCCAGCATTTT; V: TRBV15; J: TRBJ1-5; size: -; D: TRBD1
CDR3: CASSLIDISGEQFF; DNA: TGTGCCAGCAGCTTAATAGATATTTCGGGGGAGCAGTTCTTC; V: TRBV5-6; J: TRBJ2-1; size: few; D: -
CDR3: CSVEDYVDRERANYGYTF; DNA: TGCAGCGTTGAAGATTATGTGGACAGGGAAAGAGCTAACTATGGCTACACCTTC; V: TRBV29-1; J: TRBJ1-2; size: -; D: TRBD1
CDR3: CASSALAGGGDTQYF; DNA: TGTGCCAGCAGCGCACTAGCGGGAGGTGGAGATACGCAGTATTTT; V: TRBV9; J: TRBJ2-3; size: -; D: TRBD2
CDR3: CASSFRVRTEAFF; DNA: TGCGCCAGCAGTTTCAGGGTGAGGACTGAAGCTTTCTTT; V: TRBV4-1; J: TRBJ1-1; size: -; D: -
CDR3: CSAGEDFNYGYTF; DNA: TGCAGCGCTGGGGAGGACTTCAACTATGGCTACACCTTC; V: TRBV29-1; J: TRBJ1-2; size: -; D: -
CDR3: CASSQGSIIETQYF; DNA: TGTGCCAGCAGCCAGGGGAGTATCATAGAGACCCAGTACTTC; V: TRBV14; J: TRBJ2-5; size: -; D: -
CDR3: CASSEPTSSLPTDTQYF; DNA: TGTGCCAGCAGTGAACCGACTAGCTCCCTCCCAACAGATACGCAGTATTTT; V: TRBV25-1; J: TRBJ2-3; size: -; D: TRBD2
CDR3: CASRSSGGGNTIYF; DNA: TGTGCCAGCAGGTCGTCCGGCGGGGGAAACACCATATATTTT; V: TRBV27; J: TRBJ1-3; size: few; D: -
CDR3: CSVESGLAVSTDTQYF; DNA: TGCAGCGTTGAGAGTGGACTAGCTGTAAGCACAGATACGCAGTATTTT; V: TRBV29-1; J: TRBJ2-3; size: -; D: TRBD2
CDR3: CASSRTGTAGANVLTF; DNA: TGCGCCAGCAGCCGTACGGGGACAGCTGGGGCCAACGTCCTGACTTTC; V: TRBV5-1; J: TRBJ2-6; size: few; D: TRBD1
CDR3: CASSPWTGRLGSPLHF; DNA: TGTGCCAGCAGTCCCTGGACAGGGAGGTTGGGTTCACCCCTCCACTTT; V: TRBV27; J: TRBJ1-6; size: -; D: TRBD1
CDR3: CASSLDRGSNEQYF; DNA: TGTGCCAGCAGCCTGGACAGGGGAAGCAACGAGCAGTACTTC; V: TRBV2; J: TRBJ2-7; size: -; D: TRBD1
CDR3: CASSPHLAGLSYEQYF; DNA: TGTGCCAGCAGCCCCCACCTAGCGGGGCTCTCCTACGAGCAGTACTTC; V: TRBV7-2; J: TRBJ2-7; size: -; D: TRBD2
CDR3: CASRRIRQGADEQFF; DNA: TGTGCCAGCAGGCGAATTAGACAGGGGGCCGATGAGCAGTTCTTC; V: TRBV7-9; J: TRBJ2-1; size: -; D: TRBD1
CDR3: CASSLGNSPEAFF; DNA: TGCGCCAGCAGCTTAGGTAACAGCCCTGAAGCTTTCTTT; V: TRBV5-1; J: TRBJ1-1; size: -; D: -
CDR3: CASSIEGWKQPQHF; DNA: TGTGCCAGCAGTATCGAGGGATGGAAGCAGCCCCAGCATTTT; V: TRBV28; J: TRBJ1-5; size: few; D: -
CDR3: CASSSGGNTEAFF; DNA: TGTGCCAGCAGCTCGGGGGGGAACACTGAAGCTTTCTTT; V: TRBV11-2; J: TRBJ1-1; size: -; D: -
CDR3: CSVERGTSSGYTF; DNA: TGCAGCGTTGAACGCGGGACGTCCAGTGGCTACACCTTC; V: TRBV29-1; J: TRBJ1-2; size: few; D: -
CDR3: CAISAAGYNSPLHF; DNA: TGTGCCATCAGTGCAGCGGGATACAATTCACCCCTCCACTTT; V: TRBV10-3; J: TRBJ1-6; size: -; D: -
CDR3: CASSLAMAGPGELFF; DNA: TGCGCCAGCAGCTTGGCCATGGCAGGGCCCGGGGAGCTGTTTTTT; V: TRBV5-1; J: TRBJ2-2; size: -; D: -
CDR3: CASSSGQREPADTQYF; DNA: TGTGCCAGCAGTTCCGGACAGCGGGAGCCCGCAGATACGCAGTATTTT; V: TRBV28; J: TRBJ2-3; size: -; D: TRBD2
CDR3: CASSQDRSRGGQDTQYF; DNA: TGCGCCAGCAGCCAAGACCGGTCGCGGGGGGGCCAAGATACGCAGTATTTT; V: TRBV4-3; J: TRBJ2-3; size: -; D: TRBD2
CDR3: CASSRTGGLQETQYF; DNA: TGTGCCAGCAGTAGAACAGGGGGTTTGCAAGAGACCCAGTACTTC; V: TRBV6-1; J: TRBJ2-5; size: -; D: TRBD1
CDR3: CASSLTPGVDEQFF; DNA: TGTGCCAGCAGCTTAACACCAGGGGTTGATGAGCAGTTCTTC; V: TRBV7-3; J: TRBJ2-1; size: few; D: -
CDR3: CASSLSDRGYGYTF; DNA: TGTGCCAGCAGTTTATCAGACAGGGGGTATGGCTACACCTTC; V: TRBV27; J: TRBJ1-2; size: -; D: TRBD1
CDR3: CASSRGQGGIFQPQHF; DNA: TGTGCCAGCAGCCGCGGACAGGGAGGCATATTTCAGCCCCAGCATTTT; V: TRBV6-6; J: TRBJ1-5; size: -; D: TRBD1
CDR3: CASSYATGYQPQHF; DNA: TGTGCCAGCAGTTACGCGACAGGGTATCAGCCCCAGCATTTT; V: TRBV6-5; J: TRBJ1-5; size: -; D: TRBD1
CDR3: CASSQTGTSNGEQFF; DNA: TGTGCCAGCAGCCAAACCGGGACTAGCAACGGTGAGCAGTTCTTC; V: TRBV5-4; J: TRBJ2-1; size: -; D: TRBD2